These 4 T cell receptor beta chains were all obtained from the same sample, sequenced in a study of beta chain features in type 1 diabetes. Isolated RNA was reverse transcribed in full, so expressed TCRB transcripts were sequenced. Measured with immunoSEQ multiplex PCR; TCRdb has only the in-frame clones, and not every one. The profile shows about 470,000 clones, approximately 28% of them singletons. What was sequenced was naive CD4+ T cells from blood. Receptors were obtained from a man between 18 and 35 years old in good health.

This clone was picked up a small number of times. This chain connects TRBV30 to TRBJ2-7, with TRBD1 matching over 7 bases. Germline-derived CDR1 and CDR2 are GTSNPN and SVGIG (reference sequence). V lost 7 bases, J lost 3 bases, and 6 bases stayed unmatched. The CDR3 length is 12 residues. CDR3 sequence (DNA): TGTGCCTTCGACAGGGAGTACTACGAGCAGTACTTC. Translating gives CAFDREYYEQYF.

The J gene is TRBJ1-2, the V gene TRBV28; the D gene is possibly TRBD1 (6 bases). V shed 4 bases and J shed 12 bases, with 15 bases lying between them. Germline values: CDR1 MDHEN, CDR2 SYDVKM. The CDR3 extends over 12 amino acids. CDR3 coding DNA: TGTGCCAGCAGTTGGCCTGGGGGCCAGGACACCTTC. It specifies CASSWPGGQDTF.

The CDR3 region is CASSLGEDRSYEQYF. The CDR3 coding sequence is TGTGCCAGCAGCTTAGGCGAGGACCGCTCCTACGAGCAGTACTTC. V gene TRBV7-2 combines with J gene TRBJ2-7, with D hard to call. The CDR3 runs 15 residues. Germline V CDR1 and CDR2: SGHTA, FQGNSA. V dropped 1 base and J dropped 0 bases, with 10 bases sitting between them.

J is TRBJ2-7 and V is TRBV6-5; 9 bases agree with TRBD2. With 6 bases clipped from V and 2 bases from J, the junction kept 5 bases outside the gene matches. The CDR3 runs 14 residues. Germline CDR1 MNHEY, CDR2 SVGAGI. The CDR3 spells CASRTSGGAYEQYF. In nucleotides, the CDR3 is TGTGCCAGCAGGACTAGCGGAGGTGCCTACGAGCAGTACTTC.